The rows below give T cell receptor beta chains drawn from one sample of a study of shared clonotypes between healthy human individuals. The method was immunoSEQ multiplex PCR; TCRdb's version includes in-frame clones alone and lacks a portion of them. This repertoire shows about 2 million clones, about 95% found once; its top ten account for 1% to 1.5%. What was sequenced was naive CD8+ T cells sorted from blood. The receptors stem from a man in his late teens or twenties in good health. CDR3s include the opening cysteine and the closing phenylalanine or tryptophan.

TRBJ2-1 | TRBV4-1 | CASSPWTGGREFYNEQFF
TRBJ1-3 | TRBV19 | CASKPGTGNTIYF
TRBJ2-3 | TRBV27 | CASSLDRGRADTQYF
TRBJ1-1 | TRBV6-1 | CASSEGGTGAHLYTEAFF
TRBJ2-1 | TRBV9 | CASSVSLRLAGDGEQFF
TRBJ2-7 | TRBV6-5 | CASSQPGQGAEQYF
TRBJ2-3 | TRBV2 | CASSGDPGTDTQYF
TRBJ1-6 | TRBV5-4 | CASSGGSGNSPLHF
TRBJ1-5 | TRBV7-9 | CASSGDRPGNQPQHF
TRBJ1-1 | TRBV11-1 | CASSLVEGNTEAFF
TRBJ1-1 | TRBV11-2 | CASSLGEGYEAFF
TRBJ2-7 | TRBV27 | CASSSPERGGSYEQYF
TRBJ1-1 | TRBV7-9 | CASSSPSRREAFF
TRBJ2-1 | TRBV27 | CASSFSPSYNEQFF
TRBJ2-3 | TRBV4-1 | CASSPATAMDWLTDTQYF
TRBJ1-2 | TRBV6-5 | CASSYERPGDGYTF
TRBJ2-5 | TRBV6-5 | CASSSWEMVQQETQYF
TRBJ2-7 | TRBV27 | CASSLSAADREQYF
TRBJ2-2 | TRBV5-4 | CASSPGNTGELFF
TRBJ2-2 | TRBV4-1 | CASSQEVGAAGELFF
TRBJ2-3 | TRBV4-3 | CASSQGFPGQGTDTQYF
TRBJ1-1 | TRBV2 | CASKPNTEAFF
TRBJ1-2 | TRBV21-1 | CASSKARTDNYGYTF